This T cell receptor beta chain was sequenced for a study of shared clonotypes between healthy human individuals. CDR3 length: 12 residues. The germline V and J ends were trimmed by 0 bases and 6 bases, with 6 bases remaining between them. CDR1 is SEHNR and CDR2 is FQNEAQ in the germline V gene (reference sequence). CD45RO-negative, CCR7-positively selected cells formed the naive CD8 fraction, excluding terminally differentiated effector memory CD45RA+ cells. With regard to this clone: Additional DNA sequences in this sample encode the identical CDR3.

Per the original methods: Junction-only immunoSEQ data arrived without quality scores, meaning filtering differed. The assay was immunoSEQ multiplex PCR, and TCRdb's table has in-frame clones only and misses some. V and J calls and clone size are as listed in that table; D and trimming were resolved from the DNA. The data contain about 700,000 clones, roughly nine tenths of them seen just once; the ten biggest clones take up more than 20%. Sequencing was performed on naive CD8+ T cells sorted from blood. The clonotype originates from a young man in good health. This chain joins TRBV7-9 and TRBJ2-7; D is unclear. Here the CDR3 DNA reads TGTGCCAGCAGCTTAGCAGCATCCGAGCAGTACTTC. The encoded protein is CASSLAASEQYF.